The clone carrying this TCR beta chain was counted ten times or more. TCRdb independently ran MiXCR on the 5' RACE reads; one entry per CDR3 protein. The data show 110,000 to 150,000 distinct CDR3 sequences, with about 7% seen just once and about 0.6% held by the top ten. This sample was included in a study of T cells after yellow fever vaccination. This CDR3 has 15 residues. The V gene is TRBV21-1, the J gene TRBJ1-5. TRBV21-1 is labeled a pseudogene. This receptor was obtained from a man aged 25-45 years who received the YFV17D yellow fever vaccine. Sample: CD4+ T cells sorted from PBMCs, taken 10 days after the yellow fever booster vaccination. CDR3 sequence (DNA): TGTGCCAGCAGCATCCGCTTGGGGAACAATCAGCCCCAGCATTTT. Its translation is CASSIRLGNNQPQHF.